This TCR beta chain was captured by sequencing in a study of long-term antiretroviral therapy in people with HIV. This clone showed up just a few times. An immunoSEQ assay, version v3.0, was performed at survey level. Repertoires were generated with immunoSEQ multiplex PCR, while TCRdb's copy carries only in-frame clones and drops some. Among roughly 8,500 clones listed, 65% to 85% were seen once. The V end lost 10 bases, the J end lost 2 bases, and 22 bases lay between the germline ends. The CDR3 is 16 residues long. Germline CDR1 is ENHRY and CDR2 is SYGVKD. The chain has TRBV10-3 and TRBJ2-3; D tentatively reads TRBD1 or TRBD2 (6 bases each). The TCR was taken from a man between 40 and 49 years old with HIV. Material: unsorted PBMCs, obtained 2.5 to 2.6 years before starting antiretroviral therapy. The CDR3 bases are TGTGCCACCAAAGGTGGTGTGGGGGGCCCCACAGATACGCAGTATTTT. Amino acids: CATKGGVGGPTDTQYF.